This T cell receptor (beta chain) was obtained from a study of blood T cell repertoires in COVID-19. Study information: Sites in the United States, Italy and Spain provided acute and convalescent COVID-19 samples. Nucleic acid was either cDNA or gDNA, and it came from T cells, B-cell-depleted T cells, or PBMCs.

Study processing details: Reference gene primer amplification gave nucleated cell count estimates. Here immunoSEQ multiplex PCR was the method, and the copy in TCRdb shows in-frame clones only, minus some. V, J and clone size were drawn from that table, and D and trimming were deduced from the DNA. The table shows roughly 240,000 clones, with 82% occurring only once. Germline CDR1 reads SQVTM; CDR2 reads ANQGSEA. The ends lost 3 bases at V and 7 bases at J; junction bases unmatched: 7. The CDR3 covers 13 residues. The rearrangement links TRBV29-1 to TRBJ2-5; 8 nucleotides agree with TRBD2. Sequenced material: peripheral blood. This receptor was identified in a woman between 65 and 79 years old with acute or convalescent COVID-19. In DNA form, the CDR3 reads TGCAGCGTTGACAGCGGGGGCAGGGGGACCCAGTACTTC. It is translated as CSVDSGGRGTQYF.